Sequencing of this T cell receptor beta chain was carried out in a study of CD8+CD57+ T cells in acquired aplastic anemia (dated by TCRdb to 2017 to 2018). For context, the study as a whole: DNA extracted from sorted CD4+ and CD8+ cells had a mean of approximately 3 ug, with a range of 0.2 to 27.4 ug. CD8+CD57+ expansion was defined as frequency above the mean frequency observed in healthy subjects. Beyond this particular receptor, the publication reports: Patients and healthy controls showed no significant difference in CD8+ Simpson's diversity (P=0.060). Roughly 30 CD8+ CDR3 sequences were shared between patients and controls but appeared highly expressed in patients and within their immunodominant clones.

The CDR3 contains 15 residues, cysteine and phenylalanine counted. The kept DNA is CDR3 alone, 45 bases in frame from the first base. V is reduced by 0 bases and J by 2 bases, leaving a spacing of 11 bases between them. CDR1 SNHLY and CDR2 FYNNEI are derived from the germline V gene. Profiling of TCR beta VDJ combinations and CDR3 sequences used genomic DNA as the template. TCR repertoire sequencing was run on an Illumina HiSeq 2000. The study's own analysis went as follows. Repertoire assessment relied on Simpson's diversity index, CDR3 size and DJ length profiles, and TRBV/TRBJ rearrangement plots. The immunodominant clone was defined as the most abundant DNA sequence in deep sequencing data. CDR3 amino acid sequences were checked for sharing across subjects and were also compared against the VDJdb database and published repertoires. TCRdb trimmed the raw reads at Q25, called clones with MiXCR and kept productive beta chains. Under each unique CDR3 protein, matching rows form one entry showing the most common genes and DNA. The V and J calls shown here were made by TCRdb, not taken from the authors' results. For this sample the table gives 150,000 or so distinct CDR3 sequences, of which 45% to 55% were detected only once. The ten largest clones take up around 1.1% of the sample.

Concerning this clonotype: No cognate antigen has been identified for it. Base qualities are missing; no much larger clone stands one base away.

The patients picked for sequencing were ones in whom flow cytometry had shown an expansion of CD8+CD57+ cells. Every patient had a diagnosis of severe acquired aplastic anemia based on International Study of Aplastic Anemia and Agranulocytosis and Camitta criteria. No therapy had been received by the patients at the time of blood sampling. In the study, sorted CD4+ and CD8+ blood T cells from patients with severe aplastic anemia and from healthy subjects underwent deep sequencing of TCR repertoires. Patients were enrolled in the USA under clinicaltrials.gov protocols 00001620, 01623167, 00001397, 00071045, 00081523 and 00961064. Ficoll-Paque density gradient centrifugation was used to isolate peripheral blood mononuclear cells. Before DNA extraction, CD4+ and CD8+ T cells were sorted by FACS or by magnetic beads.

The sequencing sample was made of sorted CD4+, CD8+, or CD8+CD57+ T cells (not recorded which) from PBMCs. The chain employs TRBV2 and TRBJ2-7; TRBD1 is possibly the D segment (5 matching bases). This clonotype was sampled from a human donor with aplastic anemia. The CDR3 in this case is CASSEAPGKTYEQYF. Read as DNA, the sequence is TGTGCCAGCAGTGAAGCTCCAGGGAAAACCTACGAGCAGTACTTC. Here the CDR3 is joined to the reference TRBV2 and TRBJ2-7 genes, and the full variable domain is: EPEVTQTPSHQVTQMGQEVILRCVPISNHLYFYWYRQILGQKVEFLVSFYNNEISEKSEIFDDQFSVERPDGSNFTLKIRSTKLEDSAMYFCASSEAPGKTYEQYFGPGTRLTVT.